This T cell receptor (beta chain) was identified during a study of T cells in localized non-small cell lung cancer. Germline values: CDR1 LNHDA, CDR2 SQIVND (reference sequence). This CDR3 region has 17 residues. Trimming pared 3 bases from V and 0 bases from J, leaving 15 bases between. For this clone: Antigen: not known.

Measured with immunoSEQ multiplex PCR; TCRdb has only the in-frame clones, and not every one. The table lists 45,000 to 55,000 clones, approximately 75% of them singletons. Study-wide results and limits: Uninvolved adjacent lung showed peak T cell clonality, exceeding tumor.

This receptor was identified in a man aged 40-75 years with stage I squamous cell lung carcinoma. Sample: peripheral blood, taken before any cancer treatment. The chain links TRBV19 to TRBJ1-5, with D perhaps TRBD1 (5 bases). CDR3 protein: CASSIAGPRDSNQPQHF. The DNA of the CDR3 is TGTGCCAGTAGTATTGCGGGACCGAGGGATAGCAATCAGCCCCAGCATTTT. Complete variable domain (other parts from reference TRBV19 and TRBJ1-5): DGGITQSPKYLFRKEGQNVTLSCEQNLNHDAMYWYRQDPGQGLRLIYYSQIVNDFQKGDIAEGYSVSREKKESFPLTVTSAQKNPTAFYLCASSIAGPRDSNQPQHFGDGTRLSIL.